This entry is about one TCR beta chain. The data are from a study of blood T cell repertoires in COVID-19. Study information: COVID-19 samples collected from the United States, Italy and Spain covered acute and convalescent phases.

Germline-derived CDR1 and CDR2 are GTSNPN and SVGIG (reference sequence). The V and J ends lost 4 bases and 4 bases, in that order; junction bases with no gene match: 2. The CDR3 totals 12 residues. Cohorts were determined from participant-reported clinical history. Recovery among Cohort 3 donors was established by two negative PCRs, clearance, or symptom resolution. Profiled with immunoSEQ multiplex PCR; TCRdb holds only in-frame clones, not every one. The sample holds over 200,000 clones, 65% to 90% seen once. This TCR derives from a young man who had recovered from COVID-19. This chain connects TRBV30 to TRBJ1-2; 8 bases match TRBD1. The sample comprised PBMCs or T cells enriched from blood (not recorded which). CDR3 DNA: TGTGCCTGGACAGGGGGCGTCTATGGCTACACCTTC. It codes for CAWTGGVYGYTF.